These 10 T cell receptor beta chains share one sample of origin, sequenced in a study of T cells in tuberculosis (dated by TCRdb to 2017 to 2018). PBMC were thawed, rested overnight, stained with GMM-loaded CD1B tetramer, a Live/Dead dye and anti-CD3, and then sorted on a FACS Aria II. CD1B tetramers were loaded with C32 glucose monomycolate purified from Rhodococcus equi. The library was produced with the immunoSEQ multiplex PCR assay. Drawn from immuneACCESS, this table holds only the in-frame rearrangements with V and J called that TCRdb kept. Clones are partly lost; checked studies trace under half to an unresolved V gene and leave the rest unexplained. Across this sample there are more than 45,000 clones, with 88% seen only once. The ten largest clones capture less than 25% of the sample. The sample comprised CD1b-GMM tetramer-negative cells sorted from PBMCs. The sample's cell subset or site, from its label and the paper: T cells not binding CD1B-GMM tetramer, sorted from same donor. The source of these receptors is an adult woman with latent tuberculosis.

This clone has only one observation. The J gene is TRBJ1-2, the V gene TRBV18; TRBD1 aligns across 9 bases. Per the germline V gene, CDR1 is KGHSH and CDR2 is LQKENI. The CDR3 is made up of 15 amino acids. V was pared by 1 base and J by 2 bases, with 2 bases of the junction left unmatched. The CDR3 DNA is TGTGCCAGCTCACCACAGGGACAGGGAAACTATGGCTACACCTTC. Protein sequence: CASSPQGQGNYGYTF.

The genes are TRBV29-1 and TRBJ1-1; D gene ambiguous. Germline V gene sequence: CDR1 SQVTM, CDR2 ANQGSEA. Trimming pared 4 bases from V and 8 bases from J, leaving 8 bases between. The CDR3 is 10 residues long. The CDR3 loop is CSVVSEEAFF. The CDR3, as DNA: TGCAGCGTTGTTTCAGAAGAAGCTTTCTTT. Supplemented by reference TRBV29-1 and TRBJ1-1, the full variable domain reads SAVISQKPSRDICQRGTSLTIQCQVDSQVTMMFWYRQQPGQSLTLIATANQGSEATYESGFVIDKFPISRPNLTFSTLTVSNMSPEDSSIYLCSVVSEEAFFGQGTRLTVV.

The rearrangement joins TRBV5-1 to TRBJ2-1; 7 bases fit TRBD2. The germline CDR1 and CDR2 sequences are SGHRS and YFSETQ. The junction had 10 bases not matched to a gene; V was cut back by 5 bases and J by 8 bases. The CDR3 is 14 residues long. This chain's CDR3 is CASSAAGDLYEQFF. DNA of the CDR3: TGCGCCAGCAGTGCGGCGGGAGATCTCTATGAGCAGTTCTTC.

V and J are TRBV7-3 and TRBJ2-1, with a weak D call TRBD1 (5 bases). The germline V gene encodes CDR1 SGHTA and CDR2 FQGTGA. Trimming shortened V by 0 bases and J by 8 bases, and 8 bases separated the two germline ends. The CDR3 sequence is 13 residues long. CDR3 coding DNA: TGTGCCAGCAGCTTAACGGTGGGGCATGAGCAGTTCTTC. Translation gives CASSLTVGHEQFF.

This clone has a handful of counts. The gene calls are TRBV28 and TRBJ2-5, with D uncertain. V was shortened by 6 bases and J by 5 bases, with 13 bases between the two germline ends. CDR1 is MDHEN and CDR2 is SYDVKM in the germline V gene. The CDR3 has 13 amino acids. CDR3 in DNA: TGTGCCAGCAGCCCCTATAATCGGGAGACCCAGTACTTC. Protein sequence: CASSPYNRETQYF.

The chain recombines TRBV14 with TRBJ1-1; 8 bases line up with TRBD1. In germline, CDR1 is SGHDN, CDR2 FVKESK. Trimming removed 4 bases from V and 4 bases from J; junction bases left unmatched: 5. CDR3 size: 14 residues. The CDR3 DNA reads TGTGCCAGCAGCCGATGGACAGGGACCACTGAAGCTTTCTTT. It yields the protein CASSRWTGTTEAFF.

The CDR3 loop reads CASSAVGGYLEQYF. As DNA, the CDR3 is TGTGCCAGCAGCGCCGTGGGGGGGTATCTCGAGCAGTACTTC. The chain uses TRBV11-2 and TRBJ2-7; 7 nucleotides match TRBD2. CDR1 is SGHAT, CDR2 FQNNGV, per germline. The length of the CDR3 is 14 residues. V lost 5 bases and J lost 6; bases outside the gene matches: 10.

V is TRBV4-3 and J is TRBJ1-2; TRBD1 might be the D (5 bases). Per the germline V gene, CDR1 is LGHNA and CDR2 is YSLEER. Trimming removed 0 bases at V and 2 bases at J, with 10 bases between. CDR3 size: 15 residues. The CDR3 coding sequence is TGCGCCAGCAGCCAAGATGCGGACACCAACTATGGCTACACCTTC. The encoded protein is CASSQDADTNYGYTF.

The gene calls are TRBV4-1 and TRBJ1-2; D is perhaps TRBD1 (5 bases). The CDR3 spans 14 residues. The V end was cut by 2 bases, the J end by 5 bases, with 12 bases between. The germline CDR1 and CDR2 sequences are MGHRA and YSYEKL. The CDR3 region has the DNA TGCGCCAGCAGCCAACTTCCTCAGGGTTATGGCTACACCTTC. As protein: CASSQLPQGYGYTF.

CDR3 amino acids: CASSQGQYSNQPQHF. CDR3 DNA sequence: TGCGCCAGCAGCCAAGGACAGTATAGCAATCAGCCCCAGCATTTT. The gene calls are TRBV4-3 and TRBJ1-5, with D possibly being TRBD1 (5 bases). Per the germline V gene, CDR1 is LGHNA and CDR2 is YSLEER. This CDR3 has 15 amino acids. V lost 1 base to trimming and J lost 0 bases, with 7 bases between them.